This record concerns one T cell receptor beta chain sequence. What it binds is not known. At one of its ends the junction is not consistent with the germline gene, which may arise from a read error. Data came from immunoSEQ multiplex PCR; TCRdb stores just in-frame clones and leaves some out. The table has 90,000 or so clones, approximately 83% seen once. Germline V gives CDR1 LGHNA, CDR2 YNFKEQ. There are 14 residues in the CDR3. This record belongs to a study of T cell responses to AZD1222 COVID-19 vaccine. General study findings and limits: Along spike, vaccine-associated CD4 TCRs were found throughout, with dominance at 160-218 and 743-854.

This TCR derives from an adult in good health. The sample consisted of peripheral blood, taken on day 0 of AZD1222 vaccination. The chain recombines TRBV4-2 with TRBJ2-3; D may be TRBD2 (5 bases). The CDR3 DNA reads TGTGCCAGCAGACAAGGACTTTTCACAGATACGCAGTATTTT. Encoded protein: CASRQGLFTDTQYF.